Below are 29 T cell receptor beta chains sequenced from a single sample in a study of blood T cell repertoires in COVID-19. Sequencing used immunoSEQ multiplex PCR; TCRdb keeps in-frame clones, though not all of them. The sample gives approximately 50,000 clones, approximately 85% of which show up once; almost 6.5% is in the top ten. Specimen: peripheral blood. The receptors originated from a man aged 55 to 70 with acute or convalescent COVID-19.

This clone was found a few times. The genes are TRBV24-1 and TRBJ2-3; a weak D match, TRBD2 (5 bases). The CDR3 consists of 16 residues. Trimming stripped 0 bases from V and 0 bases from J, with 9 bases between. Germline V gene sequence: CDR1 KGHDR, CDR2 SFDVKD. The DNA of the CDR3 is TGTGCCACCAGTGATTTGGCTAGCCCTAGCACAGATACGCAGTATTTT. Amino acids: CATSDLASPSTDTQYF.

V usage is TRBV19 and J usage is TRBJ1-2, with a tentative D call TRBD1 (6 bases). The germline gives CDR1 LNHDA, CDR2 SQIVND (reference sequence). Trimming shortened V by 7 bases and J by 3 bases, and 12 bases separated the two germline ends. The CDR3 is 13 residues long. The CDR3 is CASTGTSDYGYTF. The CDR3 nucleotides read TGTGCCAGTACCGGGACATCGGACTATGGCTACACCTTC.

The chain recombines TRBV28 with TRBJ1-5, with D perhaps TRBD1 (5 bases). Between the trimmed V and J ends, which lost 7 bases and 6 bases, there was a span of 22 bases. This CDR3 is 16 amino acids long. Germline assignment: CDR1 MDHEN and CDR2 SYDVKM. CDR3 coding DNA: TGTGCCAGCACCTTCTCCAGTGGAGGGGACGGTCAGCCCCAGCATTTT. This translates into CASTFSSGGDGQPQHF.

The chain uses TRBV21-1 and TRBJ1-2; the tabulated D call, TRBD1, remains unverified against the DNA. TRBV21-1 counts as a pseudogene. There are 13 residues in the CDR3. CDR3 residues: CASSSGTGRGYTF. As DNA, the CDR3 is TGTGCCAGCAGCTCCGGGACAGGGAGAGGCTACACCTTC.

CDR3 nucleotide sequence: TGTGCCAGCAGCTCGCCCGGGACAGGGGGCCCTTCCACCTTC. The encoded protein is CASSSPGTGGPSTF. V gene TRBV3-1 (or the pseudogene TRBV3-2) combines with J gene TRBJ1-2, with 12 positions matching TRBD1. This CDR3 region has 14 residues. The V and J ends lost 5 bases and 13 bases, in that order; junction bases with no gene match: 11. Germline-derived CDR1 and CDR2 are LGHDT and YNNKEL (reference sequence).

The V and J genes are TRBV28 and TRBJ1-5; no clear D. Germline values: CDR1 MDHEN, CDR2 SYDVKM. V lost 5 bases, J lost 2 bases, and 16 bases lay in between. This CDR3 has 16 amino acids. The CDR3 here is CASSPLLRGRNQPQHF. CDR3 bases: TGTGCCAGCAGTCCCCTCCTACGGGGTCGCAATCAGCCCCAGCATTTT.

The CDR3 loop is CASSVDGGPGFF. DNA of the CDR3: TGTGCCAGCAGCGTAGACGGCGGCCCGGGGTTCTTC. The rearrangement joins TRBV9 to TRBJ2-1; D ambiguous. Germline CDR1 is SGDLS and CDR2 is YYNGEE. This CDR3 has 12 amino acids. With 0 bases removed from V and 15 bases from J, the gap between germline ends came to 13 bases.

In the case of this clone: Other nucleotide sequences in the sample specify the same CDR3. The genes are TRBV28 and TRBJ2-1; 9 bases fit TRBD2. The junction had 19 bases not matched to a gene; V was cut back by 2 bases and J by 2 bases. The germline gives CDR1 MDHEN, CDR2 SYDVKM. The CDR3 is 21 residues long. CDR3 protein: CASSLNLNSGSSLHTYNEQFF. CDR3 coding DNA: TGTGCCAGCAGTTTAAACCTTAATAGCGGGAGTTCCCTACACACCTACAATGAGCAGTTCTTC.

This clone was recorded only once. CDR3 loop: CASRPSRDRGEQYF. DNA for the CDR3: TGTGCCAGCAGACCTAGCCGGGACAGGGGCGAGCAGTACTTC. V usage is TRBV6-5 and J usage is TRBJ2-7, with TRBD1 matching over 10 bases. CDR1 MNHEY and CDR2 SVGAGI come from the germline V gene. Germline trimming cut 6 bases from V and 6 bases from J; bases unmatched to any gene: 8. This CDR3 has 14 residues.

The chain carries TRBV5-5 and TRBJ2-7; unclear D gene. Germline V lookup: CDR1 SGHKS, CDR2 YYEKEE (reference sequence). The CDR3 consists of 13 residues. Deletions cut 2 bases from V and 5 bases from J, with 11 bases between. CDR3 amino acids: CASSLMPANEQYF. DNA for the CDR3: TGTGCCAGCAGCTTAATGCCAGCGAACGAGCAGTACTTC.

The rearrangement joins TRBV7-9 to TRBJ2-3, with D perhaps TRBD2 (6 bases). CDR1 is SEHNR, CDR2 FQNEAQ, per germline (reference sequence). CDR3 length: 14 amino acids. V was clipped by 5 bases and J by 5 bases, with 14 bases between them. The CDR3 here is CASSLPGDLDTQYF. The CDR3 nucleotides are TGTGCCAGCAGCCTACCGGGGGATTTAGATACGCAGTATTTT.

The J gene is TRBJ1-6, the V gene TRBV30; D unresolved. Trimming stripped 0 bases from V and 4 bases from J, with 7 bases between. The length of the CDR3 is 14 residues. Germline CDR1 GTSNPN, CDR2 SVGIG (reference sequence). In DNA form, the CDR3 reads TGTGCCTGGAGTGTAGGAGGGTATAATTCACCCCTCCACTTT. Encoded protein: CAWSVGGYNSPLHF.

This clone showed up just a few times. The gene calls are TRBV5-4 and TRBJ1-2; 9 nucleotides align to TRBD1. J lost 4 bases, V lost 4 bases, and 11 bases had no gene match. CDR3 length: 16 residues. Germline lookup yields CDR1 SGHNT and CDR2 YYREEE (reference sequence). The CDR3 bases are TGTGCCAGCAGCCCTGGTCGGGACAGGGTATTCTATGGCTACACCTTC. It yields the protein CASSPGRDRVFYGYTF.

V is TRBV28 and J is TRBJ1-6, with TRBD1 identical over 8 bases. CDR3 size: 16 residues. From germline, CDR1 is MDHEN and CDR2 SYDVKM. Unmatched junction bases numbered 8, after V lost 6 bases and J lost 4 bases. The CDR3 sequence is CASRIGQGKYNSPLHF. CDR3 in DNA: TGTGCCAGCAGGATCGGACAGGGAAAGTATAATTCACCCCTCCACTTT.

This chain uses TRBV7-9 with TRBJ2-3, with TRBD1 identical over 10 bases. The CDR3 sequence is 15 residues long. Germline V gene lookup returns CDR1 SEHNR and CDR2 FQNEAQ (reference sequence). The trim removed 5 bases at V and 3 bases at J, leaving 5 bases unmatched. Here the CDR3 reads CASSRTGGETDTQYF. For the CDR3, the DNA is TGTGCCAGCAGCCGGACAGGGGGGGAAACAGATACGCAGTATTTT.

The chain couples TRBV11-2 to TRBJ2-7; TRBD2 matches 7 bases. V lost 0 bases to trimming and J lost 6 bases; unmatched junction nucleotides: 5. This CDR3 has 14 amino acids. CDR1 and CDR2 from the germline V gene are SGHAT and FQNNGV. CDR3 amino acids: CASSLEPGGGEQYF. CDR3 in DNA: TGTGCCAGCAGCTTAGAACCCGGCGGGGGCGAGCAGTACTTC.

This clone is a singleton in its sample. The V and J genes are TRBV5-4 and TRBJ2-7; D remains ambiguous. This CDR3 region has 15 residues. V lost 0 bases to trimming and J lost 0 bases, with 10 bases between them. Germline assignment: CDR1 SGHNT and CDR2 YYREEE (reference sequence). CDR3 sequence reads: CASSLGAQSSYEQYF. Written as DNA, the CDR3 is TGTGCCAGCAGCTTGGGAGCTCAAAGCTCCTACGAGCAGTACTTC.

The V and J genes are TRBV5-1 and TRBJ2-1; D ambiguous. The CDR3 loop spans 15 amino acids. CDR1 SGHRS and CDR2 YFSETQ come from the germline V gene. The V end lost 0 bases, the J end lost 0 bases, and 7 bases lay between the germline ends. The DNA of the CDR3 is TGCGCCAGCAGCTTGGGTCTGAGCTCCTACAATGAGCAGTTCTTC. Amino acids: CASSLGLSSYNEQFF.

The CDR3, as DNA: TGTGCCAGCAGCCCGGGACAGGGGGGCTTTAATGAGCAGTTCTTC. It translates to CASSPGQGGFNEQFF. The chain couples TRBV7-9 to TRBJ2-1; TRBD1 matches at 11 bases. The CDR3 sequence is 15 residues long. Germline V gene lookup returns CDR1 SEHNR and CDR2 FQNEAQ (reference sequence). J gave up 7 bases and V 5 bases, and 7 bases lay outside the gene matches.

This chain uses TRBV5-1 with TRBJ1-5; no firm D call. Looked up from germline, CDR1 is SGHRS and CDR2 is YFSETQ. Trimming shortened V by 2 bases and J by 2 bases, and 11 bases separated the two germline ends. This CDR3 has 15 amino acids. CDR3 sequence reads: CASSLQPEGNQPQHF. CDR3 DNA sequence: TGCGCCAGCAGCTTACAACCTGAAGGCAATCAGCCCCAGCATTTT.

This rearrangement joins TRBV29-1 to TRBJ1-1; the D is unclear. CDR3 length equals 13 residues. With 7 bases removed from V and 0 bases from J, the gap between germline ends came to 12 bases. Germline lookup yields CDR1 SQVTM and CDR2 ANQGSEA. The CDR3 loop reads CSAAGNMNTEAFF. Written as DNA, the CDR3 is TGCAGCGCCGCGGGGAATATGAACACTGAAGCTTTCTTT. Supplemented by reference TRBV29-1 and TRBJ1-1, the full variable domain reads SAVISQKPSRDICQRGTSLTIQCQVDSQVTMMFWYRQQPGQSLTLIATANQGSEATYESGFVIDKFPISRPNLTFSTLTVSNMSPEDSSIYLCSAAGNMNTEAFFGQGTRLTVV.

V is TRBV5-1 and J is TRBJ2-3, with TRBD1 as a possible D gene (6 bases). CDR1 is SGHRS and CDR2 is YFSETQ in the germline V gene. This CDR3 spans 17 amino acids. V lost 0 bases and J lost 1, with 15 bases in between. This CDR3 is CASSLAPRDTRTDTQYF. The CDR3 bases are TGCGCCAGCAGCTTGGCCCCCCGGGACACACGCACAGATACGCAGTATTTT.

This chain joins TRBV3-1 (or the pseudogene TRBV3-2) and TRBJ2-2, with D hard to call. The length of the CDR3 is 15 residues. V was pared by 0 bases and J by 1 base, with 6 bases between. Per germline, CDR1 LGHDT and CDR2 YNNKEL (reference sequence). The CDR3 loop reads CASSQEWRNTGELFF. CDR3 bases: TGTGCCAGCAGCCAAGAGTGGAGGAACACCGGGGAGCTGTTTTTT.

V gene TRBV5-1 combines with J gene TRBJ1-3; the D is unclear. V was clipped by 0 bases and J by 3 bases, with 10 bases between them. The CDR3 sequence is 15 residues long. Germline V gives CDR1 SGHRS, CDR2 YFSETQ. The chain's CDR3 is CASSLGRGLGNTIYF. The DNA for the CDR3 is TGCGCCAGCAGCTTGGGGAGAGGGCTTGGAAACACCATATATTTT.

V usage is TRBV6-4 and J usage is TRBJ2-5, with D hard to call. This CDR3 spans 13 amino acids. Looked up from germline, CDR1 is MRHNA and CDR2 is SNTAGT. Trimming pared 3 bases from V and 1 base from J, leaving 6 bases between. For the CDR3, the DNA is TGTGCCAGCAGTGATGGCTTCCAAGAGACCCAGTACTTC. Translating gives CASSDGFQETQYF.

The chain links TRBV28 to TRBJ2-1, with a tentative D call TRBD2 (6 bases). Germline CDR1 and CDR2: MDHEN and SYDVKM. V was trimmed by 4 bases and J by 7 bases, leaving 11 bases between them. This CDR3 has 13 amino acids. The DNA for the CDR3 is TGTGCCAGCAGTTCTGGGACTCTGAATGAGCAGTTCTTC. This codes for CASSSGTLNEQFF.

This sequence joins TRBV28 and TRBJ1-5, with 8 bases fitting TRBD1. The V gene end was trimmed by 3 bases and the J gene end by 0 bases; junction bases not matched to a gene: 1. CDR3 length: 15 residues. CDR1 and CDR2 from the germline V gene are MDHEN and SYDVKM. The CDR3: CASSFQGASNQPQHF. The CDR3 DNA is TGTGCCAGCAGTTTCCAGGGGGCTAGCAATCAGCCCCAGCATTTT.

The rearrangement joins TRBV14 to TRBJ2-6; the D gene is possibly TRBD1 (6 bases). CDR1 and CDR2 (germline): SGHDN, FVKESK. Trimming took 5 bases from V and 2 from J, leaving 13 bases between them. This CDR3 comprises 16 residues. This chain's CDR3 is CASSTLEGAGANVLTF. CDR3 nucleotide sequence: TGTGCCAGCAGCACCCTTGAGGGGGCTGGGGCCAACGTCCTGACTTTC.

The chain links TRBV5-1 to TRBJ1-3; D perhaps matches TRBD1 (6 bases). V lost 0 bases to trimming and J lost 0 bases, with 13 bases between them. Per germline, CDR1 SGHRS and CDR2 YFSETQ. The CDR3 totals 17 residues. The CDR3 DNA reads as TGCGCCAGCAGCTTGGAGGGACAAGAACGCTCTGGAAACACCATATATTTT. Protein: CASSLEGQERSGNTIYF.